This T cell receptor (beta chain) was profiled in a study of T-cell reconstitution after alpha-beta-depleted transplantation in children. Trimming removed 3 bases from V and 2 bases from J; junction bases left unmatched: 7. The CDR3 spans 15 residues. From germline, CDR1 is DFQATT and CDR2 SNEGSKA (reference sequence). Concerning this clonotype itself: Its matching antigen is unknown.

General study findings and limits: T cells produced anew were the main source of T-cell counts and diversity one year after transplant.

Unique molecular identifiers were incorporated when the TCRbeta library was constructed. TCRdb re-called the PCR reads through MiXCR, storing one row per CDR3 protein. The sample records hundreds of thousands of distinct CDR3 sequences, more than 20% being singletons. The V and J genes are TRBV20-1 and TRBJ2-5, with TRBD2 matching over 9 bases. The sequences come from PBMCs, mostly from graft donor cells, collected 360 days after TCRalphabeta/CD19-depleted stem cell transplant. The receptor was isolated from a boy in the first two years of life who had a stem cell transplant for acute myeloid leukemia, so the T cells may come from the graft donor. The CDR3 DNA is TGCAGTGCTAGGCTGCAAGCGGGGGGACAAGAGACCCAGTACTTC. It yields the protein CSARLQAGGQETQYF.